This T cell receptor beta chain was documented in a study of blood T cell repertoires in COVID-19. At the level of the study: Samples representing acute and convalescent COVID-19 were sourced from the United States, Italy and Spain. Sources were T cells, B-cell-depleted T cells, or PBMCs; the material itself was cDNA or gDNA.

The CDR3 consists of 13 residues. V lost 5 bases to trimming and J lost 5 bases; unmatched junction nucleotides: 5. The V gene's germline CDR1 is MNHEY and CDR2 SMNVEV (reference sequence). Per the authors' pipeline: Nucleated cell number was recorded as an estimate derived from reference gene primer amplification. This table comes from immunoSEQ multiplex PCR, and its TCRdb copy is limited to in-frame clones, with some not included. That table supplies the V and J calls and clone size; D and trimming were determined from the DNA. Among about 150,000 clones listed, about 90% were seen once. The sequence was collected from a man aged 50 to 59 with acute or convalescent COVID-19. The chain employs TRBV27 and TRBJ2-5; 7 bases line up with TRBD1. The sample taken for sequencing was peripheral blood. For the CDR3, the DNA is TGTGCCAGCAGTAGACAGGGTGGTGAGACCCAGTACTTC. Its protein is CASSRQGGETQYF.